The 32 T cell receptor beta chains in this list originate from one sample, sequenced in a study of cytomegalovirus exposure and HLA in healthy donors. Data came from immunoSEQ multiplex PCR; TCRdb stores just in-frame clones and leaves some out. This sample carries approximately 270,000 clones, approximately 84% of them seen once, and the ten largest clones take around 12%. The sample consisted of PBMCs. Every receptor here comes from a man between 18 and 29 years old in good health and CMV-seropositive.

Written as DNA, the CDR3 is TGTGCCAGCAGCTTAGTATTAGGACTAGCGGGAGTTGGGGTCGAGTACTTC. It is translated as CASSLVLGLAGVGVEYF. The chain combines TRBV7-9 with TRBJ2-7, with 13 bases that match TRBD2. V was pared by 1 base and J by 11 bases, with 14 bases of the junction left unmatched. Germline loops: CDR1 SEHNR, CDR2 FQNEAQ (reference sequence). This CDR3 region has 17 residues.

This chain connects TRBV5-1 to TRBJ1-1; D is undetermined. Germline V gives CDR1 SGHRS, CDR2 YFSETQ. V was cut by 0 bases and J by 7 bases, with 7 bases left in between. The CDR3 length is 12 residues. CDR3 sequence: CASSLDRDEAFF. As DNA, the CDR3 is TGCGCCAGCAGCTTGGACCGTGATGAAGCTTTCTTT.

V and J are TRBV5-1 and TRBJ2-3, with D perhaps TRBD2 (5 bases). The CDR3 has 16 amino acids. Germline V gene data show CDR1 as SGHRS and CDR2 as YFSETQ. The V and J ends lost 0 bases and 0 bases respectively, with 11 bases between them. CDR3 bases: TGCGCCAGCAGCTTGGGGACTTTTATTAGCACAGATACGCAGTATTTT. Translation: CASSLGTFISTDTQYF.

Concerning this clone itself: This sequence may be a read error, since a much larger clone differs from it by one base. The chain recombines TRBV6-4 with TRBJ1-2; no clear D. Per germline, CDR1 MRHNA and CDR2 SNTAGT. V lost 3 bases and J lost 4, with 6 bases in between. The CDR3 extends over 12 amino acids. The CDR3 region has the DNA TGTGCCAGCAGTGAACCAGGCTATGGCTACACCTTC. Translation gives CASSEPGYGYTF.

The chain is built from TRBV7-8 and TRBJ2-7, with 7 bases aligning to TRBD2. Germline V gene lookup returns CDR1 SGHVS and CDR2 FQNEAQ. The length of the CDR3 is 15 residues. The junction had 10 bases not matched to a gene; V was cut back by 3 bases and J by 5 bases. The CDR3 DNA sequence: TGTGCCAGCAGCTTGTCGGGAGGAAGGGGACACGAGCAGTACTTC. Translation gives CASSLSGGRGHEQYF.

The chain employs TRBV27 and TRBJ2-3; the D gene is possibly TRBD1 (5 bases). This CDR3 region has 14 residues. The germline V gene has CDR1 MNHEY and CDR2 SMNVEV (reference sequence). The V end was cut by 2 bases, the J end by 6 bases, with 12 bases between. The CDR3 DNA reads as TGTGCCAGCAGTTTAGTCCCGAAGGGGGATACGCAGTATTTT. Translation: CASSLVPKGDTQYF.

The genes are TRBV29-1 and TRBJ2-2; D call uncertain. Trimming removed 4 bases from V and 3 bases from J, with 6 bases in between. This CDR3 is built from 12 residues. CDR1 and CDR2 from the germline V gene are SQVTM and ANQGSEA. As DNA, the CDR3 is TGCAGCGTTGGGGGATACACCGGGGAGCTGTTTTTT. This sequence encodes CSVGGYTGELFF.

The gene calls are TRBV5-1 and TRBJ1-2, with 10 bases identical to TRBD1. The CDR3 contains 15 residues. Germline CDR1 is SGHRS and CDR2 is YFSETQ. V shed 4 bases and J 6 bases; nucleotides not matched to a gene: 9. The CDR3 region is CASSTGTGARDGYTF. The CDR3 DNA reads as TGCGCCAGCAGCACAGGGACAGGGGCGCGGGATGGCTACACCTTC. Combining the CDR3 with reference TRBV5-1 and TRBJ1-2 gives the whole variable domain KAGVTQTPRYLIKTRGQQVTLSCSPISGHRSVSWYQQTPGQGLQFLFEYFSETQRNKGNFPGRFSGRQFSNSRSEMNVSTLELGDSALYLCASSTGTGARDGYTFGSGTRLTVV.

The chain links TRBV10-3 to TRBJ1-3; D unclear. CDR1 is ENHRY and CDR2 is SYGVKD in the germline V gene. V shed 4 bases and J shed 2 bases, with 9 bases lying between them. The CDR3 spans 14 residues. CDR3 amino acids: CAISAIGTGNTIYF. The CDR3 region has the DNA TGTGCCATCAGTGCAATAGGGACTGGAAACACCATATATTTT.

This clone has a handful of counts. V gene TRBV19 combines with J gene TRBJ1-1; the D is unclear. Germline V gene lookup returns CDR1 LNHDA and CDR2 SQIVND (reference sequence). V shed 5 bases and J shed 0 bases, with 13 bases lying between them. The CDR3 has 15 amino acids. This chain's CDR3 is CASSPGPRMNTEAFF. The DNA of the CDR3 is TGTGCCAGTAGTCCCGGGCCTCGGATGAACACTGAAGCTTTCTTT.

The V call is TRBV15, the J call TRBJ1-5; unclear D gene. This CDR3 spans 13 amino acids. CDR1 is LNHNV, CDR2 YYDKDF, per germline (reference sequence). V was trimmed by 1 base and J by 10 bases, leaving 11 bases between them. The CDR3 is CATSRGEGNPQHF. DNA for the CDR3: TGTGCCACCAGCAGAGGGGAAGGGAATCCCCAGCATTTT.

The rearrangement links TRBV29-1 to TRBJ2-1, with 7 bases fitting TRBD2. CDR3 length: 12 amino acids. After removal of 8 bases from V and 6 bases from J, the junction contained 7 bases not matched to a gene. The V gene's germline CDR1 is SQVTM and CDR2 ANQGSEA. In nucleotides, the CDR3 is TGCAGCTTAAGGACTAGATCCAATGAGCAGTTCTTC. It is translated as CSLRTRSNEQFF.

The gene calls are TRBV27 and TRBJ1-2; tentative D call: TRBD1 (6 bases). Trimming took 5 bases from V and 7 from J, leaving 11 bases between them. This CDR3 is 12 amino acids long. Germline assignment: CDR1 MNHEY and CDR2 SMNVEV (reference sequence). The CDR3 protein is CASSRGGGGYTF. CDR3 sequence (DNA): TGTGCCAGCAGTCGAGGGGGGGGTGGCTACACCTTC.

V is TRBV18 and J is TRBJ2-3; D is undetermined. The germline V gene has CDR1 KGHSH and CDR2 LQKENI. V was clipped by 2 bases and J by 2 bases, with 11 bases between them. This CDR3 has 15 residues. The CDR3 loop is CASSPIERTTDTQYF. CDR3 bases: TGTGCCAGCTCACCAATCGAGAGGACCACAGATACGCAGTATTTT. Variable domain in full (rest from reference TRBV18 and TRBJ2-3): NAGVMQNPRHLVRRRGQEARLRCSPMKGHSHVYWYRQLPEEGLKFMVYLQKENIIDESGMPKERFSAEFPKEGPSILRIQQVVRGDSAAYFCASSPIERTTDTQYFGPGTRLTVL.

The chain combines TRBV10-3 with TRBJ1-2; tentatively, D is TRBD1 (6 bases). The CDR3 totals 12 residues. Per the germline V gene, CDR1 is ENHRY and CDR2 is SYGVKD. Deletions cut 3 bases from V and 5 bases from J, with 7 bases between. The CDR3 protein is CAISEGGYGYTF. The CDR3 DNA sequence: TGTGCCATCAGTGAAGGGGGATATGGCTACACCTTC.

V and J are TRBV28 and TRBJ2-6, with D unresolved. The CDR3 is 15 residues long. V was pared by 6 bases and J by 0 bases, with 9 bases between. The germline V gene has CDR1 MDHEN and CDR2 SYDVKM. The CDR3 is CASSQQNSGANVLTF. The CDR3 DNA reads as TGTGCCAGCAGCCAACAAAACTCTGGGGCCAACGTCCTGACTTTC.

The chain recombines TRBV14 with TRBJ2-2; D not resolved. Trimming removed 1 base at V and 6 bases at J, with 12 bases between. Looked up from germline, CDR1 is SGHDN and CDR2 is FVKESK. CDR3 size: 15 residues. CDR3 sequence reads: CASSQVVGRSGELFF. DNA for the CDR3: TGTGCCAGCAGCCAAGTAGTAGGTAGATCCGGGGAGCTGTTTTTT.

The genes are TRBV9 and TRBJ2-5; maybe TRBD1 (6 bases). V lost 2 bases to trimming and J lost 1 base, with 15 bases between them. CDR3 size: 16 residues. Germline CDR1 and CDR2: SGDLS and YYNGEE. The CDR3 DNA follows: TGTGCCAGCAGCGTCGGGACATCAGCCTCCCAAGAGACCCAGTACTTC. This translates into CASSVGTSASQETQYF.

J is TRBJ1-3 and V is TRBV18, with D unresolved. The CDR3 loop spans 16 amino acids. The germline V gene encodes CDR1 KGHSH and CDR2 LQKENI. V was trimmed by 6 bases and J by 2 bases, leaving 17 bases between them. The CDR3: CASSFTVAAAGNTIYF. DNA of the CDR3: TGTGCCAGCTCGTTCACCGTAGCAGCGGCTGGAAACACCATATATTTT.

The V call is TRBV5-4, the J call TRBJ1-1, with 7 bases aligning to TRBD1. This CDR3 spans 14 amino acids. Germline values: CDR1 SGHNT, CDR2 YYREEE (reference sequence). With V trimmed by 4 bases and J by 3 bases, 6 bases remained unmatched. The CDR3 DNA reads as TGTGCCAGCAGCGCTACAGGGGCTTACACTGAAGCTTTCTTT. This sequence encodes CASSATGAYTEAFF. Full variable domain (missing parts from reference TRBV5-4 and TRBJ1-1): ETGVTQSPTHLIKTRGQQVTLRCSSQSGHNTVSWYQQALGQGPQFIFQYYREEENGRGNFPPRFSGLQFPNYSSELNVNALELDDSALYLCASSATGAYTEAFFGQGTRLTVV.

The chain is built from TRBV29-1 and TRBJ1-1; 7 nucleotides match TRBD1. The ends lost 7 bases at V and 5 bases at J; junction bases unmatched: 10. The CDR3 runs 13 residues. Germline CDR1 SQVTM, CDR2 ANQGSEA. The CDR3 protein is CSERETGRTEAFF. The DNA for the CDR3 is TGCAGCGAAAGGGAGACAGGGCGGACTGAAGCTTTCTTT.

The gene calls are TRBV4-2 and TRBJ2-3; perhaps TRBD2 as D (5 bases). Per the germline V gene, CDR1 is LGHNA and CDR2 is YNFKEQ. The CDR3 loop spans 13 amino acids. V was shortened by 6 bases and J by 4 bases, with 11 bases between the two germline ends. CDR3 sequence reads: CASRGSHADTQYF. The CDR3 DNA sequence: TGTGCCAGCAGAGGGAGTCACGCAGATACGCAGTATTTT.

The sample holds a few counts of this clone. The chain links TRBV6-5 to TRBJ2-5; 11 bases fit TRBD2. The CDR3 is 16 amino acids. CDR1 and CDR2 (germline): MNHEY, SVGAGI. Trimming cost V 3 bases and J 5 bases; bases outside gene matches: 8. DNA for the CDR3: TGTGCCAGCAGTTATACTAGCGGGAGCGGAGGGGAGACCCAGTACTTC. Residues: CASSYTSGSGGETQYF.

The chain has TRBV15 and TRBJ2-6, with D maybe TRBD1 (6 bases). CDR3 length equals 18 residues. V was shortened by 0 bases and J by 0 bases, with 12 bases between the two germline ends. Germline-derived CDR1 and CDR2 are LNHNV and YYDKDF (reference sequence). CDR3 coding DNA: TGTGCCACCAGCAGAGATTGGGGGCGGAGCTCTGGGGCCAACGTCCTGACTTTC. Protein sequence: CATSRDWGRSSGANVLTF.

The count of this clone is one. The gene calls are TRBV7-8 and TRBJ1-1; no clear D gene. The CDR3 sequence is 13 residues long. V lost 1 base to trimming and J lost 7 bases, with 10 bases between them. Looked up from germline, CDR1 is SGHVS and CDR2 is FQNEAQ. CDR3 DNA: TGTGCCAGCAGCTTAGTATGGCCAGATGAAGCTTTCTTT. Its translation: CASSLVWPDEAFF.

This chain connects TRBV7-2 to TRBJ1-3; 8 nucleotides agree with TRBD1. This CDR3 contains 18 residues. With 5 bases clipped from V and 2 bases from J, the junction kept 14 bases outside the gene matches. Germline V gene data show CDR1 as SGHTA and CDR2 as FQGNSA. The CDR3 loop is CASSPLGTGGEAGNTIYF. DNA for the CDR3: TGTGCCAGCAGCCCGCTGGGGACAGGTGGGGAGGCTGGAAACACCATATATTTT.

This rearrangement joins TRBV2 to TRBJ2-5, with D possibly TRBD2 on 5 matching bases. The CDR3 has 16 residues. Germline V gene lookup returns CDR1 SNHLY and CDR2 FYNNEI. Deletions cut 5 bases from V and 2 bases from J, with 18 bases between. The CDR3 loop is CASSTTSTGGQETQYF. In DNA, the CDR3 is TGTGCCAGCAGTACCACCTCTACGGGCGGGCAAGAGACCCAGTACTTC.

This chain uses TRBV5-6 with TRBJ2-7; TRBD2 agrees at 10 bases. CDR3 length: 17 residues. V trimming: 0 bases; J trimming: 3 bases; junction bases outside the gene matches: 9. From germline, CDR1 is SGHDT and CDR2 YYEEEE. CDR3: CASSLALAGVLYYEQYF. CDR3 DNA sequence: TGTGCCAGCAGCTTGGCGCTAGCGGGAGTACTCTACTACGAGCAGTACTTC.

This chain's CDR3 is CAWRGTGPTNEKLFF. The CDR3 coding sequence is TGTGCCTGGAGAGGGACAGGGCCAACTAATGAAAAACTGTTTTTT. V is TRBV30 and J is TRBJ1-4; 9 bases line up with TRBD1. The CDR3 length is 15 residues. V shed 3 bases and J 0 bases; nucleotides not matched to a gene: 2. Germline lookup yields CDR1 GTSNPN and CDR2 SVGIG (reference sequence).

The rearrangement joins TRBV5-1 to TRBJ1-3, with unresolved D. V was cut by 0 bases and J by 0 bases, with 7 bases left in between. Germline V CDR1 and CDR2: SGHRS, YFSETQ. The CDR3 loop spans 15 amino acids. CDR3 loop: CASSLDPSSGNTIYF. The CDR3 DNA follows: TGCGCCAGCAGCTTGGATCCCAGCTCTGGAAACACCATATATTTT.

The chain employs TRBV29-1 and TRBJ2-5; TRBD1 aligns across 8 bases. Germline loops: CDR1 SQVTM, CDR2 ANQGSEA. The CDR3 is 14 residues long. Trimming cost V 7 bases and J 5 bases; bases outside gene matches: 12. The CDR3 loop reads CSAGQGTLGETQYF. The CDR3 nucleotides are TGCAGCGCTGGACAGGGTACGCTAGGGGAGACCCAGTACTTC.

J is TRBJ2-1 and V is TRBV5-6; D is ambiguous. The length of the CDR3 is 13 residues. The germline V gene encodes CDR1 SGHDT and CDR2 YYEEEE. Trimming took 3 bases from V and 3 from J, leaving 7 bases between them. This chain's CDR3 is CASSWSRYNEQFF. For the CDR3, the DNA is TGTGCCAGCAGCTGGAGCCGCTACAATGAGCAGTTCTTC.